These T cell receptor beta chains were read from a single sample in a study of shared clonotypes between healthy human individuals. The table came from immunoSEQ multiplex PCR; TCRdb's copy has only in-frame clones and leaves some out. The sample carries fewer than 700,000 clones, roughly 72% recorded once. Sequencing used PBMCs. The receptors shown here come from a middle-aged woman in good health. Some clones in this sample may be carry-over from other donors' samples. Each CDR3 is given with its conserved first and last residue. The D gene is left open where the match is weak. Clone size appears in some rows only: once, few, many, or a class for an expanded clone.

TRBJ2-1,TRBV30,once,NA,CAWSLNLDNEQFF,TGTGCCTGGAGTCTCAATCTAGACAATGAGCAGTTCTTC
TRBJ1-2,TRBV6-6,NA,NA,CASSYSSLYGYTF,TGTGCCAGCAGTTACTCGTCGCTCTATGGCTACACCTTC
TRBJ2-1,TRBV4-1,NA,NA,CASSFLQGSSYNEQFF,TGCGCCAGCAGCTTCTTGCAAGGGAGCTCCTACAATGAGCAGTTCTTC
TRBJ2-3,TRBV5-5,NA,NA,CASSFGGDTQYF,TGTGCCAGCAGCTTCGGGGGAGATACGCAGTATTTT
TRBJ1-1,TRBV7-9,few,NA,CASSPQGLSLAFF,TGTGCCAGCAGCCCCCAGGGACTTAGTCTAGCTTTCTTT
TRBJ1-5,TRBV7-2,NA,NA,CASSLVGDQPQHF,TGTGCCAGCAGCTTAGTAGGCGATCAGCCCCAGCATTTT
TRBJ1-1,TRBV28,few,NA,CASGQGTEAFF,TGTGCCAGCGGCCAGGGGACTGAAGCTTTCTTT
TRBJ1-5,TRBV18,NA,TRBD1,CASSPGQGAQPQHF,TGTGCCAGCTCACCGGGACAGGGGGCCCAGCCCCAGCATTTT
TRBJ2-5,TRBV29-1,NA,TRBD2,CSALREYQETQYF,TGCAGCGCCTTGCGGGAGTACCAAGAGACCCAGTACTTC
TRBJ2-3,TRBV7-2,NA,NA,CASSPDTRSTDTQYF,TGTGCCAGCAGCCCGGACACTCGAAGCACAGATACGCAGTATTTT
TRBJ2-1,TRBV25-1,few,NA,CASSDWVVGNEQFF,TGTGCCAGCAGTGACTGGGTGGTGGGGAATGAGCAGTTCTTC
TRBJ1-6,TRBV11-2,NA,NA,CASSSVGGGVNSPLHF,TGTGCCAGCAGCTCTGTGGGGGGGGGAGTGAATTCACCCCTCCACTTT
TRBJ2-7,TRBV28,NA,TRBD1,CASSQDRGGWGGEQYF,TGTGCCAGCAGTCAGGACAGGGGAGGTTGGGGGGGCGAGCAGTACTTC
TRBJ2-1,TRBV7-3,NA,TRBD1,CASSWDRGSYNEQFF,TGTGCCAGCAGCTGGGACAGGGGTTCCTACAATGAGCAGTTCTTC
TRBJ2-1,TRBV30,once,TRBD2,CAWSPGLAVNEQFF,TGTGCCTGGAGTCCGGGACTAGCGGTAAATGAGCAGTTCTTC
TRBJ2-7,TRBV7-9,NA,NA,CASSLDPQSREQYF,TGTGCCAGCAGCTTAGATCCGCAGTCGCGGGAGCAGTACTTC
TRBJ1-1,TRBV7-2,NA,NA,CASLFGGWSTEAFF,TGTGCCAGCCTTTTTGGGGGGTGGAGCACTGAAGCTTTCTTT
TRBJ1-2,TRBV11-2,NA,NA,CASSSMAAGYGYTF,TGTGCCAGCAGCTCCATGGCCGCAGGGTATGGCTACACCTTC
TRBJ1-2,TRBV5-5,few,NA,CASSLGVGKDYGYTF,TGTGCCAGCAGCTTGGGCGTGGGGAAGGACTATGGCTACACCTTC
TRBJ2-2,TRBV27,few,NA,CASRQLTASGELFF,TGTGCCAGCAGACAATTGACTGCTTCCGGGGAGCTGTTTTTT
TRBJ2-3,TRBV19,NA,NA,CASSPLRDSTDTQYF,TGTGCCAGTAGTCCTCTAAGAGATAGCACAGATACGCAGTATTTT
TRBJ2-2,TRBV15,NA,NA,CATSRDGEAGELFF,TGTGCCACCAGCAGAGATGGGGAGGCCGGGGAGCTGTTTTTT
TRBJ2-1,TRBV5-4,NA,TRBD2,CASSYRTSGHYNEQFF,TGTGCCAGCAGCTACCGGACTAGCGGGCACTACAATGAGCAGTTCTTC
TRBJ2-1,TRBV18,NA,NA,CASSPRQPNEQFF,TGTGCCAGCTCACCAAGGCAGCCTAATGAGCAGTTCTTC
TRBJ1-2,TRBV7-8,NA,TRBD1,CASSARTGSGYTF,TGTGCCAGCAGCGCCAGGACAGGGTCTGGCTACACCTTC
TRBJ2-7,TRBV14,NA,NA,CASSQDRVFRNEQYF,TGTGCCAGCAGCCAAGATCGTGTATTCCGGAACGAGCAGTACTTC
TRBJ1-1,TRBV5-6,NA,NA,CASSLAPTFGTEAFF,TGTGCCAGCAGCTTGGCCCCCACTTTTGGCACTGAAGCTTTCTTT
TRBJ2-3,TRBV7-2,once,NA,CASSANRVDTQYF,TGTGCCAGCAGTGCGAACAGGGTAGATACGCAGTATTTT
TRBJ1-1,TRBV19,NA,NA,CASSITAALNTEAFF,TGTGCCAGTAGTATAACGGCAGCCCTGAACACTGAAGCTTTCTTT
TRBJ1-4,TRBV7-9,NA,TRBD1,CASSPDRGSVEKLFF,TGTGCCAGCAGCCCCGACAGGGGAAGTGTTGAAAAACTGTTTTTT
TRBJ2-4,TRBV11-2,NA,TRBD2,CASSSLSGTSGRHIQYF,TGTGCCAGCAGCTCGCTGTCCGGGACTAGCGGGAGGCATATTCAGTACTTC
TRBJ2-6,TRBV18,NA,TRBD1,CASSSTGGLSGANVLTF,TGTGCCAGCTCGTCGACAGGGGGCTTATCTGGGGCCAACGTCCTGACTTTC
TRBJ2-2,TRBV19,NA,NA,CASKGANTGELFF,TGTGCCAGCAAGGGGGCGAACACCGGGGAGCTGTTTTTT
TRBJ2-7,TRBV6-6,NA,TRBD2,CASSNSGTSGLCEQYF,TGTGCCAGCAGTAACTCCGGGACTAGCGGTTTATGCGAGCAGTACTTC
TRBJ2-1,TRBV9,NA,NA,CASSALSNEQFF,TGTGCCAGCAGCGCCCTATCCAATGAGCAGTTCTTC
TRBJ2-7,TRBV2,few,TRBD2,CASSQLANSYEQYF,TGTGCCAGCAGCCAACTAGCGAACTCCTACGAGCAGTACTTC
TRBJ1-5,TRBV15,NA,NA,CATSRDLSYNQPQHF,TGTGCCACCAGCAGAGATTTGTCCTACAATCAGCCCCAGCATTTT
TRBJ2-1,TRBV11-2,NA,NA,CASSLDRLNEQFF,TGTGCCAGCAGCTTAGATCGTTTGAATGAGCAGTTCTTC
TRBJ2-7,TRBV4-1,NA,NA,CASSQTPSYEQYF,TGCGCCAGCAGCCAAACTCCCTCCTACGAGCAGTACTTC
TRBJ2-7,TRBV18,once,NA,CASSSTGTSYEQYF,TGTGCCAGCTCAAGCACAGGTACCTCCTACGAGCAGTACTTC
TRBJ1-5,TRBV30,NA,NA,CAWSVGGGEPQHF,TGTGCCTGGAGTGTTGGGGGAGGTGAGCCCCAGCATTTT
TRBJ2-2,TRBV19,NA,NA,CASSTGLSGELFF,TGTGCCAGTAGTACAGGATTGTCCGGGGAGCTGTTTTTT
TRBJ1-5,TRBV28,NA,NA,CASNPTGGHQPQHF,TGTGCCAGCAACCCGACAGGTGGGCATCAGCCCCAGCATTTT
TRBJ1-3,TRBV5-1,NA,NA,CASSLFGDSGNTIYF,TGCGCCAGCAGCTTGTTCGGTGACTCTGGAAACACCATATATTTT
TRBJ1-4,TRBV29-1,few,NA,CSGRDGLNEKLFF,TGCAGCGGGAGGGACGGACTTAATGAAAAACTGTTTTTT
TRBJ1-1,TRBV9,once,NA,CASSVQGDTEAFF,TGTGCCAGCAGCGTACAAGGGGACACTGAAGCTTTCTTT